This T cell receptor beta chain was observed in a study of control samples from healthy donors and cancer patients. Trimming cost V 0 bases and J 3 bases; bases outside gene matches: 3. The CDR3 is 15 residues long. Germline V gene data show CDR1 as SGHRS and CDR2 as YFSETQ. The repertoire was sequenced with immunoSEQ multiplex PCR; TCRdb's copy has only in-frame clones and lacks some. Here the sample spans under 150,000 clones, around 89% being singletons. Source material: blood. This receptor was obtained from a woman in her 70s in good health. V gene TRBV5-1 combines with J gene TRBJ2-3, with 8 nucleotides matching TRBD1. The CDR3 nucleotides are TGCGCCAGCAGCTTGGTAACAGGGGGAACAGATACGCAGTATTTT. Its translation is CASSLVTGGTDTQYF.